This note documents a single T cell receptor beta chain sequence. The sample comes from a study of response to subunit inactivated influenza vaccine. Per the germline V gene, CDR1 is LGHNA and CDR2 is YSLEER. CDR3 length: 15 residues. Deletions cut 0 bases from V and 2 bases from J, with 11 bases between. TCRdb processed the RT-PCR reads anew with MiXCR; each CDR3 protein has one entry. The table has about 540,000 distinct CDR3 sequences, approximately 22% seen once; the top ten hold around 2.8%. The same specimen was also included in a second study, on T cells expressing NK-cell markers. As reported in that work: It was by 5'RACE template switching with UMIs that TCR beta cDNA was made.

This TCR derives from a middle-aged man who received an inactivated influenza vaccine. The V call is TRBV4-3, the J call TRBJ2-7; tentative D call: TRBD1 (6 bases). The sample consisted of CD4+ T cells sorted from PBMCs, taken about 12 days after vaccination. The CDR3 region is CASSQDRWTAYEQYF. The CDR3 region has the DNA TGCGCCAGCAGCCAAGATCGGTGGACAGCCTACGAGCAGTACTTC.